This T cell receptor beta chain comes out of a study of T-cell reconstitution after alpha-beta-depleted transplantation in children (dated by TCRdb to 2016 to 2017). Describing the broader study: Using TCR repertoire profiling, the study followed T-cell immune reconstitution in a quantitative way in children after TCRalphabeta/CD19-depleted allogeneic hematopoietic cell transplantation. Broad study findings and their caveats: The apparently early alphabetaT-cell count recovery about two months after transplant was reportedly dependent on only several hundred rapidly expanded clones derived from non-depleted graft cells. In some patients, the high TCRbeta diversity seen at day 60 was put down to recipient T cells and intrathymic progenitors that had survived conditioning. Over the following months the frequencies of hyperexpanded clones went down, and after one year T-cell counts and TCRbeta diversity were mostly credited to newly produced T cells.

Explained via the paper, the treatment or condition label denotes: allogeneic hematopoietic cell transplantation with graft depleted of TCRalphabeta T cells and CD19 B cells. The transplant recipients were children given TCRalphabeta/CD19-depleted allogeneic hematopoietic cell grafts. Library preparation was by PCR. The reads were generated on an Illumina HiSeq 2500. To normalize quantification of the TCRbeta repertoire, the TCR libraries were built with molecular barcoding that relied on unique molecular identifiers. TCRdb trimmed public reads at Q25 via fastp, called clones via MiXCR and kept in-frame beta chains. Here each entry gathers all rows of one CDR3 protein and keeps the most common genes and DNA. The table for this sample lists fewer than 500,000 distinct CDR3 sequences; approximately 41% of them were counted only once. The ten largest account for approximately 30% of the sample. Comments on this clonotype: Its binding antigen is unknown. No base quality values were provided; no much bigger clone lies one nucleotide off.

CDR1 and CDR2 are read off the germline V gene as ENHRY and SYGVKD. Spanning cysteine to phenylalanine, the CDR3 consists of 13 amino acids. CDR3 DNA is the only sequence kept; it has 39 bases, read in frame from the first base. V drops 3 bases and J drops 2 bases, leaving 7 bases in between. The sample in question was PBMCs, obtained before TCRalphabeta/CD19-depleted stem cell transplant. This clonotype originated in a girl between 2 and 10 years old with aplastic anemia, due to receive a stem cell transplant. The chain employs TRBV10-3 and TRBJ2-5; no D gene call is confident. The CDR3 sequence is CAISDHAQETQYF. The DNA reads TGTGCCATCAGTGACCACGCGCAAGAGACCCAGTACTTC.